The 6 T cell receptor beta chains presented below share a single source sample, sequenced in a study of T cells in Graves' hyperthyroidism and ophthalmopathy. Amplified TCR beta CDR3 regions derived from RNA transcripts. When the TCR CDR3 underwent first-round RT-PCR, the HTBI primer set was used. TCRdb reprocessed the multiplex PCR reads with MiXCR, giving one entry per CDR3 protein. This sample carries around 530,000 distinct CDR3 sequences, about a sixth of them seen once, and the ten largest clones take around 17%. Material for sequencing was blood. These receptors were collected from a woman under 30 with Graves' ophthalmopathy.

Many counts were recorded for this clonotype. The genes are TRBV28 and TRBJ2-1; 9 nucleotides agree with TRBD1. The V gene end was trimmed by 6 bases and the J gene end by 4 bases; junction bases not matched to a gene: 10. The CDR3 totals 16 residues. The germline gives CDR1 MDHEN, CDR2 SYDVKM. Written as DNA, the CDR3 is TGTGCCAGCAGCTCAGCACAGGGGGCGGAATACAATGAGCAGTTCTTC. It codes for CASSSAQGAEYNEQFF.

In its sample, this clonotype was seen many times. Sequence at one end of the junction differs from germline and may be a read error. V is TRBV6-1 and J is TRBJ1-5; no clear D gene. The CDR3 contains 12 residues. From germline, CDR1 is MNHNS and CDR2 SASEGT. CDR3 sequence: CASSLPNRPQHF. CDR3 in DNA: TGTGCCAGCAGTCTTCCAAATCGGCCCCAGCATTTT.

The gene calls are TRBV7-9 and TRBJ2-7; 12 nucleotides agree with TRBD2. The CDR3 is 14 residues long. V lost 5 bases and J lost 5; bases outside the gene matches: 4. CDR1 is SEHNR and CDR2 is FQNEAQ in the germline V gene (reference sequence). The CDR3 protein is CASSPSGRANEQYF. The CDR3 nucleotides read TGTGCCAGCAGCCCTAGCGGGAGGGCCAACGAGCAGTACTTC.

This clonotype was recorded at least ten times. The chain employs TRBV10-3 and TRBJ1-5; D uncertain. Per the germline V gene, CDR1 is ENHRY and CDR2 is SYGVKD. Trimming took 2 bases from V and 4 from J, leaving 12 bases between them. The CDR3 runs to 15 residues. The CDR3 DNA sequence: TGTGCCATCAGTGAGGATATTCGCAGTAATCAGCCCCAGCATTTT. Encoded protein: CAISEDIRSNQPQHF.

There are many counts of this clonotype. V usage is TRBV9 and J usage is TRBJ2-1; the D is unclear. This CDR3 spans 13 amino acids. V dropped 1 base and J dropped 3 bases, with 5 bases sitting between them. Germline loops: CDR1 SGDLS, CDR2 YYNGEE. CDR3 amino acids: CASSVTVYNEQFF. CDR3 DNA sequence: TGTGCCAGCAGCGTAACAGTCTACAATGAGCAGTTCTTC.

This clonotype was picked up many times. The CDR3, as DNA: TGCAGTGCGAGCGGGGGGGCGGGTTACAATGAGCAGTTCTTC. Translation: CSASGGAGYNEQFF. The rearrangement links TRBV20-1 to TRBJ2-1; 10 bases align to TRBD2. The V gene's germline CDR1 is DFQATT and CDR2 SNEGSKA (reference sequence). The CDR3 loop spans 14 amino acids. V trimming: 6 bases; J trimming: 4 bases; junction bases outside the gene matches: 6.